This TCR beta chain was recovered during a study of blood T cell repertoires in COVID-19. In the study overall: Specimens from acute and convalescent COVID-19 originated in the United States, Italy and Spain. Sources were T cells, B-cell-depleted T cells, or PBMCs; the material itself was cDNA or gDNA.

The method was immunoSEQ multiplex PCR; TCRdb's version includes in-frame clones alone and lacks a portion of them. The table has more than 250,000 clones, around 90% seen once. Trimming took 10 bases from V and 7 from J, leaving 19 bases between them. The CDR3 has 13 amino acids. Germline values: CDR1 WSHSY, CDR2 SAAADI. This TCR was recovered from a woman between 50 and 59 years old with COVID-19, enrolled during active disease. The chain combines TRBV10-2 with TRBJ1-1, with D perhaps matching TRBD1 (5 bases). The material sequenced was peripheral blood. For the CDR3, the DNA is TGCGCCATCCGAGGGCAGGGACTCTTTGAAGCTTTCTTT. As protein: CAIRGQGLFEAFF.